This is a list of T cell receptor beta chains from one sample in a study of blood T cells in healthy people across ages. TCRdb re-analysed the 5' RACE reads in MiXCR, keeping a single row per CDR3 protein. The sample contains 590,000 or so distinct CDR3 sequences, about 30% of which appear only once. The sequencing sample was made of blood. Receptors were obtained from a woman aged 80 or older in good health. The CDR3 runs from the conserved cysteine through the conserved F or W. Each record gives: J gene, clone size, D gene, V gene, CDR3 DNA, CDR3 protein. A D gene is named only where the DNA matches it firmly. For some rows the clone size is stated as once, few or many, or as a class when expanded; others skip it.

J: TRBJ2-1
size: many
D: TRBD2
V: TRBV20-1
DNA: TGCAGTGCTAGGGGGACTAGCGGGGGGGCCTTATATGAGCAGTTCTTC
CDR3: CSARGTSGGALYEQFF

J: TRBJ2-7
size: many
D: TRBD1
V: TRBV9
DNA: TGTGCCAGCAGCGAGACAGGGGGGCCCTACGAGCAGTACTTC
CDR3: CASSETGGPYEQYF

J: TRBJ2-3
size: few
D: TRBD2
V: TRBV28
DNA: TGTGCCAGCAGTCCCCCTAGCGGCCTCACAGATGCGCAGTATTTT
CDR3: CASSPPSGLTDAQYF

J: TRBJ2-1
size: NA
D: TRBD2
V: TRBV20-1
DNA: TGCAGTGCTAGGACCCTAGCGGGGTACGATGAGCAGTTCTTC
CDR3: CSARTLAGYDEQFF

J: TRBJ2-1
size: NA
D: NA
V: TRBV7-9
DNA: TGTGCCAGCAGCCCCAGTCACTACAATGAGCAGTTCTTC
CDR3: CASSPSHYNEQFF

J: TRBJ2-1
size: few
D: NA
V: TRBV12-3/TRBV12-4
DNA: TGTGCCAGCAGTTTAGGCAGGAGAGCCTTCTATGAGCAGTTCTTC
CDR3: CASSLGRRAFYEQFF

J: TRBJ1-1
size: few
D: TRBD1
V: TRBV27
DNA: TGTGCCAGCAGTCCTCCTGGACAGGGGGCAACTTTCTTT
CDR3: CASSPPGQGATFF

J: TRBJ1-1
size: NA
D: NA
V: TRBV6-1
DNA: TGTGCCAGCAGTGAAAACCTCGAAGCTTTCTTT
CDR3: CASSENLEAFF

J: TRBJ2-5
size: many
D: TRBD2
V: TRBV5-1
DNA: TGCGCCAGCAGCCCAGGACTAGCCAGGGCTTTTGAGACCCAGTACTTC
CDR3: CASSPGLARAFETQYF

J: TRBJ1-5
size: many
D: NA
V: TRBV15
DNA: TGTGCCACCAGCAGAGGTATGGGAGGGGGGAGCAATCAGCCCCAGCATTTT
CDR3: CATSRGMGGGSNQPQHF

J: TRBJ2-7
size: NA
D: TRBD2
V: TRBV3-1
DNA: TGTGCCAGCAGCCAAACTAGCGGGGGGAATCCAAGTGAGCAGTACTTC
CDR3: CASSQTSGGNPSEQYF

J: TRBJ1-2
size: many
D: NA
V: TRBV27
DNA: TGTGCCAGCAGTACAGGGTACGGAGGCTACACCTTC
CDR3: CASSTGYGGYTF

J: TRBJ1-1
size: NA
D: NA
V: TRBV4-1
DNA: TGCGCCAGCAGCCGGGACCTCAGAAACACTGAAGCTTTCTTT
CDR3: CASSRDLRNTEAFF

J: TRBJ2-2
size: NA
D: NA
V: TRBV21-1
DNA: TGTGCCAGCAGCAAAGCGAGAAAGGGCTCAACCGGGGAGCTGTTTTTT
CDR3: CASSKARKGSTGELFF

J: TRBJ1-3
size: few
D: NA
V: TRBV12-3/TRBV12-4
DNA: TGTGCCAGCAGTGCCCCCGGGGGGCTTGGAAACACCATATATTTT
CDR3: CASSAPGGLGNTIYF

J: TRBJ2-7
size: NA
D: TRBD1
V: TRBV10-3
DNA: TGTGCCATCGGCGGACAGGTCCGCCTCGAGCAGTACTTC
CDR3: CAIGGQVRLEQYF

J: TRBJ1-1
size: many
D: NA
V: TRBV5-1
DNA: TGCGCCAGCAGCTTGTACTCGGGAACTGAAGCTTTCTTT
CDR3: CASSLYSGTEAFF

J: TRBJ2-7
size: NA
D: TRBD2
V: TRBV12-3/TRBV12-4
DNA: TGTGCCAGCAGACCCTCTAGCGGGGAAACCTACGAGCAGTACTTC
CDR3: CASRPSSGETYEQYF

J: TRBJ1-5
size: few
D: TRBD1
V: TRBV19
DNA: TGTGCCAGTAGTTCGACAGGGCATCAGCCCCAGCATTTT
CDR3: CASSSTGHQPQHF

J: TRBJ2-1
size: NA
D: TRBD1
V: TRBV5-1
DNA: TGCACCAGCAGCTTGGGAGGGACAGGGAGGGGTGAGCAGTTCTTC
CDR3: CTSSLGGTGRGEQFF

J: TRBJ2-5
size: NA
D: NA
V: TRBV12-3/TRBV12-4
DNA: TGTGCCAGCAAATTAGGGACGCAGCAGTACTTC
CDR3: CASKLGTQQYF

J: TRBJ2-4
size: many
D: NA
V: TRBV18
DNA: TGTGCCAGCTCACCTAAAAACATTCAGTACTTC
CDR3: CASSPKNIQYF

J: TRBJ1-1
size: few
D: NA
V: TRBV15
DNA: TGTGCCACCAGCAGAGATCAGCTAGGGAGCACTGAAGCTTTCTTT
CDR3: CATSRDQLGSTEAFF

J: TRBJ2-3
size: NA
D: TRBD1
V: TRBV7-3
DNA: TGTGCCAGCAGCTTGACAGGGGCGCGAGATACGCAGTATTTT
CDR3: CASSLTGARDTQYF

J: TRBJ2-2
size: NA
D: NA
V: TRBV5-1
DNA: TGCGCCAGCAGCTTGGCCTCAGCCGGGGAGCGGTTTTTT
CDR3: CASSLASAGERFF

J: TRBJ1-1
size: few
D: NA
V: TRBV20-1
DNA: TGCAGTGCCATTGCCCCACTAGGAACACTGAAACCTTTCTTT
CDR3: CSAIAPLGTLKPFF

J: TRBJ1-5
size: many
D: TRBD1
V: TRBV20-1
DNA: TGCAGTGCCCACACACGGACAGGTTACGGCAGCAATCAGCCCCAGCATTTT
CDR3: CSAHTRTGYGSNQPQHF